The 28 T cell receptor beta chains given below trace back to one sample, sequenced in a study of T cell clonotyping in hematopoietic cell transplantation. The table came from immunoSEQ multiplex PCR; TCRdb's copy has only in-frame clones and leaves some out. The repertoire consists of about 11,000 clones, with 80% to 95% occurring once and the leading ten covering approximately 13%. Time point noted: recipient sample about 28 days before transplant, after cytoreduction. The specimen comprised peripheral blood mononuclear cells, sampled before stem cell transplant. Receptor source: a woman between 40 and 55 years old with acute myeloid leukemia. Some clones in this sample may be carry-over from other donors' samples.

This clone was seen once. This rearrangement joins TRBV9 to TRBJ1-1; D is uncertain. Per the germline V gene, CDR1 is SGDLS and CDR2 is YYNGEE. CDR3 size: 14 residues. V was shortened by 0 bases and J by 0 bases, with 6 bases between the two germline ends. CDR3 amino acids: CASSVEQMNTEAFF. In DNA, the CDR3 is TGTGCCAGCAGCGTAGAACAGATGAACACTGAAGCTTTCTTT.

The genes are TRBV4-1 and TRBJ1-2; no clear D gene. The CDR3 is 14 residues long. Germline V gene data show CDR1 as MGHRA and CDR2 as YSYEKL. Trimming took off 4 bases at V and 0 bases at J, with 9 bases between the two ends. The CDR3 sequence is CASSPPRANYGYTF. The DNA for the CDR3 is TGCGCCAGCAGCCCCCCCCGGGCTAACTATGGCTACACCTTC.

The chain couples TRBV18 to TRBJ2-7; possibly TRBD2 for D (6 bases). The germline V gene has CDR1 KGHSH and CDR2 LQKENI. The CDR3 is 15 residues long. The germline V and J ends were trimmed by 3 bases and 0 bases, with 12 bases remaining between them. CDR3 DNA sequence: TGTGCCAGCTCACCCAATAGCGGTAGCTCCTACGAGCAGTACTTC. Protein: CASSPNSGSSYEQYF.

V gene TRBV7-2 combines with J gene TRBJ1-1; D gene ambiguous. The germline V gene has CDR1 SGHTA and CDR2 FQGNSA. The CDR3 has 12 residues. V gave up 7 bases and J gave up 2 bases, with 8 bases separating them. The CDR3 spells CASTSDNTEAFF. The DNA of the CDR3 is TGTGCCAGCACCTCGGATAACACTGAAGCTTTCTTT.

The CDR3 bases are TGTGCCACCAGCAGAGGGAGGGTGTTCAATGAGCAGTTCTTC. It encodes CATSRGRVFNEQFF. V and J are TRBV15 and TRBJ2-1; D perhaps matches TRBD2 (6 bases). Per the germline V gene, CDR1 is LNHNV and CDR2 is YYDKDF (reference sequence). Trimming took 1 base from V and 6 from J, leaving 10 bases between them. The CDR3 contains 14 residues.

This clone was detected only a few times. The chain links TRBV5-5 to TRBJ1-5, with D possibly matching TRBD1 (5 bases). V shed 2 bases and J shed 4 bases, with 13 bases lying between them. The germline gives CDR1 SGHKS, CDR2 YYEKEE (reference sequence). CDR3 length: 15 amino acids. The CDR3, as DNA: TGTGCCAGCAGCTTATCAGGGAATCGAAATCAGCCCCAGCATTTT. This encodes CASSLSGNRNQPQHF.

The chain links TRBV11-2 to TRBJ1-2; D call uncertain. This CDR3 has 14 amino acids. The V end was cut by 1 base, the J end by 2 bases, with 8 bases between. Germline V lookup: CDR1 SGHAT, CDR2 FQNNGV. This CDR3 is CASSLVGSNYGYTF. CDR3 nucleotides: TGTGCCAGCAGCTTAGTCGGCAGCAACTATGGCTACACCTTC. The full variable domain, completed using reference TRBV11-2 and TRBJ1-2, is EAGVAQSPRYKIIEKRQSVAFWCNPISGHATLYWYQQILGQGPKLLIQFQNNGVVDDSQLPKDRFSAERLKGVDSTLKIQPAKLEDSAVYLCASSLVGSNYGYTFGSGTRLTVV.

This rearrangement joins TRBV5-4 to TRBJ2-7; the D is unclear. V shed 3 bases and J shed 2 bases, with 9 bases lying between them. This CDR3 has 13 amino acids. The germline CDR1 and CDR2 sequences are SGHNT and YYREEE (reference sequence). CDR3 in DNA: TGTGCCAGCAGCTCCGACAACCCCTACGAGCAGTACTTC. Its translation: CASSSDNPYEQYF.

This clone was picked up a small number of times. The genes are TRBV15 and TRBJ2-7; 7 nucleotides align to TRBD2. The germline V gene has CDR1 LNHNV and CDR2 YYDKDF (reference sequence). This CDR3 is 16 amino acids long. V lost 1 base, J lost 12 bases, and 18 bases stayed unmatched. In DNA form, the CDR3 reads TGTGCCACCAGCAGAGGTAGTGGGGAGGGAAAGGACCGCCCGTACTTC. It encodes CATSRGSGEGKDRPYF.

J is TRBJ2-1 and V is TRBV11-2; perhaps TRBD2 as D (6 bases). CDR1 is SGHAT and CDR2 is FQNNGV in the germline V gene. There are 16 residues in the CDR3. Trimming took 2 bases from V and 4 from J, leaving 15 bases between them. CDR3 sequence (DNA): TGTGCCAGCAGCTTAAGACCCGCGGGGAATTACAATGAGCAGTTCTTC. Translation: CASSLRPAGNYNEQFF.

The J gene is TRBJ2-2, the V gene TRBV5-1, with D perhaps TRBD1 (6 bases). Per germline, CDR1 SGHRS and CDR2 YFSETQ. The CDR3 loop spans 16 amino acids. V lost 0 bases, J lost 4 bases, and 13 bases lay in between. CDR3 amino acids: CASSLEQGKSTGELFF. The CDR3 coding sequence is TGCGCCAGCAGCTTGGAACAGGGTAAAAGCACCGGGGAGCTGTTTTTT.

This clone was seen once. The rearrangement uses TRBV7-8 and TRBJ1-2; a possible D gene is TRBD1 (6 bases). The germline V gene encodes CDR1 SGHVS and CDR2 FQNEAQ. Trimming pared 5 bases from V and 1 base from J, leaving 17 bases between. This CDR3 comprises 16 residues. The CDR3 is CASSPYRVQGNYGYTF. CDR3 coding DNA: TGTGCCAGCAGCCCCTACAGAGTACAGGGTAACTATGGCTACACCTTC.

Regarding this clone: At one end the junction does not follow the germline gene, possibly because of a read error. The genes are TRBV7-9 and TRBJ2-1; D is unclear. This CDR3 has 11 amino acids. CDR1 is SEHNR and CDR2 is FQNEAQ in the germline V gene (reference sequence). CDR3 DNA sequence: TGTGCCAGCAGCTCCCACAATGAGCAGTTCTTC. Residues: CASSSHNEQFF.

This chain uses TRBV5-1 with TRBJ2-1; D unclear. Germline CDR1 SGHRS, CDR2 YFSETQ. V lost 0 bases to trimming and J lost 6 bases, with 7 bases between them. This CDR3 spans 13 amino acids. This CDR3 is CASSLDFSNEQFF. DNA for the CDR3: TGCGCCAGCAGCTTGGATTTTTCCAATGAGCAGTTCTTC.

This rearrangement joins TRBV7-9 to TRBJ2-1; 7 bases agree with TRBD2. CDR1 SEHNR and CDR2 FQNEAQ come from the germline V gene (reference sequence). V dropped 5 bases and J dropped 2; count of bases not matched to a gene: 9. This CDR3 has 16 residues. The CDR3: CASSHILAATYNEQFF. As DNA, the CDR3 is TGTGCCAGCAGCCATATTCTAGCGGCAACCTACAATGAGCAGTTCTTC.

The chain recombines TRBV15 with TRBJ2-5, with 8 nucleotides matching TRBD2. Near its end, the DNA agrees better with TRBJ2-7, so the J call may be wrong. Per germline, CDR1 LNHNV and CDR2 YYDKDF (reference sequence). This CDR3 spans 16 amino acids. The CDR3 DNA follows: TGTGCCACCAGCTCCTGGGGGAGCGGGAGTCAATACGAGCAGTACTTC. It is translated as CATSSWGSGSQYEQYF.

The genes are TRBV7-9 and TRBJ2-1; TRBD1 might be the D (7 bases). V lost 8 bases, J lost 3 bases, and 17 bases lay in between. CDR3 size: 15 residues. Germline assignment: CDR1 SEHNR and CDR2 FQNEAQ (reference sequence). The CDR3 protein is CASRERGTDYNEQFF. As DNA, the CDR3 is TGTGCCAGCCGAGAACGGGGGACAGACTACAATGAGCAGTTCTTC.

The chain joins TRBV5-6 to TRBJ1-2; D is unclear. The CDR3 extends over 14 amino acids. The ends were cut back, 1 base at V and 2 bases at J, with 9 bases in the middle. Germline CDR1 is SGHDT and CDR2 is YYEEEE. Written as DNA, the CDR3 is TGTGCCAGCAGCTTGAAAGGTTCAAACTATGGCTACACCTTC. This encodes CASSLKGSNYGYTF.

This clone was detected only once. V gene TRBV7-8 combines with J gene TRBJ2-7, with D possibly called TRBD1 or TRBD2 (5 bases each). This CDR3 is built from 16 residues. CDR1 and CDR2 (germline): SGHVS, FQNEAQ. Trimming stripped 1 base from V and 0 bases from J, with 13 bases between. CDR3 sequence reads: CASSLVGAALSYEQYF. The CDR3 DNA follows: TGTGCCAGCAGCTTAGTCGGGGCTGCTCTCTCCTACGAGCAGTACTTC.

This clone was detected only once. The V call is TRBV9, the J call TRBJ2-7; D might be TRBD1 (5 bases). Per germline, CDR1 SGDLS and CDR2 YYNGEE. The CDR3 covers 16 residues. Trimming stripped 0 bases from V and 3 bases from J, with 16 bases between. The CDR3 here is CASSVVSGMGIYEQYF. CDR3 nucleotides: TGTGCCAGCAGCGTAGTTTCAGGGATGGGGATCTACGAGCAGTACTTC.

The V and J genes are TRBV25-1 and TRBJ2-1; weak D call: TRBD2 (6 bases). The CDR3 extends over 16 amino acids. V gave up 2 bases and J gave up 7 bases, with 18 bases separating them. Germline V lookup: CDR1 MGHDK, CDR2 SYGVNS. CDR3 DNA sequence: TGTGCCAGCAGTGAAATCGCTCCGGGACTTCGGAATGAGCAGTTCTTC. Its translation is CASSEIAPGLRNEQFF.

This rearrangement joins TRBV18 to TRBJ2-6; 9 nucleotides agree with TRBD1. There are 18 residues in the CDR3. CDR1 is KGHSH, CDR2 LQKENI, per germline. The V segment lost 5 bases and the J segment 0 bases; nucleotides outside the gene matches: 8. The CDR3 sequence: CASSDRDRAFSGANVLTF. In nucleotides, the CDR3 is TGTGCCAGCTCAGACCGGGACAGGGCCTTCTCTGGGGCCAACGTCCTGACTTTC. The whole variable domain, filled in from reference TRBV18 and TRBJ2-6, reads NAGVMQNPRHLVRRRGQEARLRCSPMKGHSHVYWYRQLPEEGLKFMVYLQKENIIDESGMPKERFSAEFPKEGPSILRIQQVVRGDSAAYFCASSDRDRAFSGANVLTFGAGSRLTVL.

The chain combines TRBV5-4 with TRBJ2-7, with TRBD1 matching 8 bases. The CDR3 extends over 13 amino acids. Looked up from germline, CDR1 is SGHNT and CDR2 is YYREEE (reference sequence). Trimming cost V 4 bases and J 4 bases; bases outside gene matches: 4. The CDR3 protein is CASSLRGRYEQYF. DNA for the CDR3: TGTGCCAGCAGCCTCAGGGGGCGTTACGAGCAGTACTTC.

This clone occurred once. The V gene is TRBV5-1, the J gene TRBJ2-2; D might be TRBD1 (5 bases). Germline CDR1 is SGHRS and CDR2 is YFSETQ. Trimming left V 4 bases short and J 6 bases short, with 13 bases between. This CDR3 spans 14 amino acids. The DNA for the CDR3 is TGCGCCAGCAGCGTGGAGACAGATGCCGGGGAGCTGTTTTTT. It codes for CASSVETDAGELFF.

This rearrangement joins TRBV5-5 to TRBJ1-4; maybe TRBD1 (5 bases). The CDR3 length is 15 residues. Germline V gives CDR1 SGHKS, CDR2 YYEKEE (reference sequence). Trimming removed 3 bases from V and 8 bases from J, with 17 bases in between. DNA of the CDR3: TGTGCCAGCAGCTCTGACATCAGGGAGGGGGAAAAACTGTTTTTT. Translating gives CASSSDIREGEKLFF.

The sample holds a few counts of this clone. The DNA of the CDR3 is TGTGCCAGCGAGGCGGGGAGCGGTAATGAGCAGTTCTTC. Amino acid sequence: CASEAGSGNEQFF. The J gene is TRBJ2-1, the V gene TRBV25-1; D possibly corresponds to TRBD2 (6 bases). In germline, CDR1 is MGHDK, CDR2 SYGVNS. The CDR3 has 13 residues. V was trimmed by 8 bases and J by 7 bases, leaving 15 bases between them.

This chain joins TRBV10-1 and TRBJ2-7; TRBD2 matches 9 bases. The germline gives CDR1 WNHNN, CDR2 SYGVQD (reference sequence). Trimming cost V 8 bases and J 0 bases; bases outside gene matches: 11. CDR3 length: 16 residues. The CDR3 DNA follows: TGCGCCAGCTATCCAGGGGGTAGCGGGAGCTCCTACGAGCAGTACTTC. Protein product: CASYPGGSGSSYEQYF.

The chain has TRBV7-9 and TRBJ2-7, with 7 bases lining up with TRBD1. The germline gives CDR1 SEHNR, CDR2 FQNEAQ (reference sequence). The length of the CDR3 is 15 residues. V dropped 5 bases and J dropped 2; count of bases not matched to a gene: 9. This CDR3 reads CASSPRGFEAYEQYF. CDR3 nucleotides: TGTGCCAGCAGCCCCAGGGGGTTTGAGGCCTACGAGCAGTACTTC.